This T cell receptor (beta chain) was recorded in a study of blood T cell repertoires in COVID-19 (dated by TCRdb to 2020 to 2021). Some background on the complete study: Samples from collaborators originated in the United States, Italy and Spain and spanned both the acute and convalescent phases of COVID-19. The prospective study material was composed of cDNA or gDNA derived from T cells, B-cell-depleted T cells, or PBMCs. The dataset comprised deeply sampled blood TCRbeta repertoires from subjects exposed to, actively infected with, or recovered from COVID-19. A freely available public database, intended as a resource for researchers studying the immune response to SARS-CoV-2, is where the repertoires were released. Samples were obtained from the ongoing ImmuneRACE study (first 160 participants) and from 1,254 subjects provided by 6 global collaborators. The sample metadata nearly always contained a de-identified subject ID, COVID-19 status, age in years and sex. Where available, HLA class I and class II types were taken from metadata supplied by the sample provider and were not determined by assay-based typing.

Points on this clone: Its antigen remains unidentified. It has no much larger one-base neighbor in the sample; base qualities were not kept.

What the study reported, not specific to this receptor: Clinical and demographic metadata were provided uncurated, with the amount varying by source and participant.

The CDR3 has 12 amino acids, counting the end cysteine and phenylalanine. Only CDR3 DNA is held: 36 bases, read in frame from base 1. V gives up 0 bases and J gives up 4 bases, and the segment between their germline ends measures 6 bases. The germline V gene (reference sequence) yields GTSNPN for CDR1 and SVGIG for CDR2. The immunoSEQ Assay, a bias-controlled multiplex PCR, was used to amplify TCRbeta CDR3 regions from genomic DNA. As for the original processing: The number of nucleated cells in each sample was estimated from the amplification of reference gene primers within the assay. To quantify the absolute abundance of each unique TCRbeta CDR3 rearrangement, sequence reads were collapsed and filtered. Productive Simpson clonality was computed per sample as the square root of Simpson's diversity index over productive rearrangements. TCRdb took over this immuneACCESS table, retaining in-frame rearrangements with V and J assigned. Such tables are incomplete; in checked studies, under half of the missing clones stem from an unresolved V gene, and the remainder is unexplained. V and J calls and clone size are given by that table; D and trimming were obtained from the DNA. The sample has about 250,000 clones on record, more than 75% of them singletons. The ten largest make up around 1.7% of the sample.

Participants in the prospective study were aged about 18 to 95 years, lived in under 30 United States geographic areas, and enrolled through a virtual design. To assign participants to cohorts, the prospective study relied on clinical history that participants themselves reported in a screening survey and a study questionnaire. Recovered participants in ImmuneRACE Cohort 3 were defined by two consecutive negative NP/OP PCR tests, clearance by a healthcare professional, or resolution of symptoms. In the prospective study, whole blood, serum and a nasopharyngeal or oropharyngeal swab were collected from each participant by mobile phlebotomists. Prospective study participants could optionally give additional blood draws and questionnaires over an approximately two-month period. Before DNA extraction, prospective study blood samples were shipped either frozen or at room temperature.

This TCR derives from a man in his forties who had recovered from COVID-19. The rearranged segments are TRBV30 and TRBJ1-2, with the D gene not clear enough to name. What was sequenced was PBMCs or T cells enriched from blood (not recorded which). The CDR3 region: CAWSVSFYGYTF. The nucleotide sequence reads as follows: TGTGCCTGGAGTGTGTCCTTCTATGGCTACACCTTC.